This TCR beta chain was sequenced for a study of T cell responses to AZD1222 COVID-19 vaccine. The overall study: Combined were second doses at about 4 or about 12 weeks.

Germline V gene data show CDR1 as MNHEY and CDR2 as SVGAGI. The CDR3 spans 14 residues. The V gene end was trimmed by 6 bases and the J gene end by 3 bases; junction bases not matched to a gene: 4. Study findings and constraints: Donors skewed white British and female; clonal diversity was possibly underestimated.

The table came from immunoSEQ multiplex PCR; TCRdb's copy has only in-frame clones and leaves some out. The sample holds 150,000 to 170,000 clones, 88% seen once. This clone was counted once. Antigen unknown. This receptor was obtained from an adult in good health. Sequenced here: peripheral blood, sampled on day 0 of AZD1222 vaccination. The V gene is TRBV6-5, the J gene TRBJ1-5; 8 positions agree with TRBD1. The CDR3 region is CASRGTGLNQPQHF. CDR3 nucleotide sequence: TGTGCCAGCAGGGGGACAGGCCTCAATCAGCCCCAGCATTTT.